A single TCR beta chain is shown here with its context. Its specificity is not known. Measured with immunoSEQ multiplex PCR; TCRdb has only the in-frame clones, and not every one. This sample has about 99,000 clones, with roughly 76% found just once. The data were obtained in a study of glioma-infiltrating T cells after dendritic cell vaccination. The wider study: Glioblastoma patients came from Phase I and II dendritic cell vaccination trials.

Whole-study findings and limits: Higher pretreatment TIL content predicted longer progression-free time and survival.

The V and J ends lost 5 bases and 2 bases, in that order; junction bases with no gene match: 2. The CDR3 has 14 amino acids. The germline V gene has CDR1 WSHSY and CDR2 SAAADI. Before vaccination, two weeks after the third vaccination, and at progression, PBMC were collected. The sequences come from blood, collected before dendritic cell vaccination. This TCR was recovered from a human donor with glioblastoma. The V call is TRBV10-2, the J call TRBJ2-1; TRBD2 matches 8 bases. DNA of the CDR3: TGCGCCAGCAGTAAAGCGGGGGCCTACAATGAGCAGTTCTTC. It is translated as CASSKAGAYNEQFF.